The table lists the clone carrying this T cell receptor (beta chain) with a few counts. V was clipped by 1 base and J by 11 bases, with 11 bases between them. The CDR3 spans 12 residues. TCRdb keeps only in-frame clones here, not all; method: immunoSEQ multiplex PCR. This table holds about 96,000 clones, roughly 89% found once. The data belong to a study of blood T cell repertoires in COVID-19. The overall study: The samples span acute and convalescent COVID-19 from the United States, Italy and Spain. T cells, B-cell-depleted T cells, or PBMCs provided the cDNA or gDNA that served as material.

This receptor was identified in a human donor with COVID-19, enrolled during active disease. The donor label of this sample is uncertain. The specimen sequenced was peripheral blood. The genes are TRBV23-1 and TRBJ1-1, with D uncertain. TRBV23-1 carries the ORF label, with uncertain function. The CDR3 sequence is CASSQLAVPAFF. CDR3 sequence (DNA): TGCGCCAGCAGTCAATTGGCGGTCCCGGCTTTCTTT.